The 17 T cell receptor beta chains given below trace back to one sample, sequenced in a study of blood T cell repertoires in COVID-19. Data came from immunoSEQ multiplex PCR; TCRdb stores just in-frame clones and leaves some out. The repertoire holds about 210,000 clones, with about nine tenths as singletons. The material sequenced was PBMCs or T cells enriched from blood (not recorded which). The receptors come from a man aged 30 to 45 in a cohort exposed to, infected with or recovered from COVID-19 (not recorded which).

The chain has TRBV28 and TRBJ1-1, with D maybe TRBD1 (6 bases). CDR3 length: 14 residues. V was shortened by 5 bases and J by 2 bases, with 12 bases between the two germline ends. CDR1 MDHEN and CDR2 SYDVKM come from the germline V gene. CDR3: CASSLDSHNTEAFF. CDR3 nucleotide sequence: TGTGCCAGCAGTCTGGACAGCCATAACACTGAAGCTTTCTTT. The full variable domain, with the rest looked up from reference TRBV28 and TRBJ1-1, is DVKVTQSSRYLVKRTGEKVFLECVQDMDHENMFWYRQDPGLGLRLIYFSYDVKMKEKGDIPEGYSVSREKKERFSLILESASTNQTSMYLCASSLDSHNTEAFFGQGTRLTVV.

This chain uses TRBV29-1 with TRBJ2-1, with 10 bases fitting TRBD2. The CDR3 is 13 residues long. V lost 5 bases and J lost 7; bases outside the gene matches: 5. Looked up from germline, CDR1 is SQVTM and CDR2 is ANQGSEA. DNA for the CDR3: TGCAGCGTTTTTGGACTAGCGGCGAATGAGCAGTTCTTC. Its protein product is CSVFGLAANEQFF.

This chain joins TRBV6-2 or TRBV6-3 and TRBJ2-3; 12 bases align to TRBD2. The CDR3 covers 19 residues. CDR1 is MNHEY and CDR2 is SVGEGT in the germline V gene. The trim removed 0 bases at V and 2 bases at J, leaving 9 bases unmatched. The CDR3 protein is CASSYSTSGRPPSTDTQYF. In DNA form, the CDR3 reads TGTGCCAGCAGTTACTCGACTAGCGGGAGACCCCCATCCACAGATACGCAGTATTTT.

The chain combines TRBV27 with TRBJ1-4; weak D call: TRBD1 (5 bases). Germline V gene lookup returns CDR1 MNHEY and CDR2 SMNVEV (reference sequence). V lost 5 bases and J lost 4, with 14 bases in between. This CDR3 region has 15 residues. For the CDR3, the DNA is TGTGCCAGCAGTCCCCGACAGAGATTTAATGAAAAACTGTTTTTT. Translated, it gives CASSPRQRFNEKLFF. The whole variable domain, filled in from reference TRBV27 and TRBJ1-4, reads EAQVTQNPRYLITVTGKKLTVTCSQNMNHEYMSWYRQDPGLGLRQIYYSMNVEVTDKGDVPEGYKVSRKEKRNFPLILESPSPNQTSLYFCASSPRQRFNEKLFFGSGTQLSVL.

This clone was recorded only once. The chain is built from TRBV27 and TRBJ2-5, with 7 bases that match TRBD1. The CDR3 covers 16 residues. CDR1 MNHEY and CDR2 SMNVEV come from the germline V gene (reference sequence). V gave up 6 bases and J gave up 4 bases; unmatched junction bases: 14. The CDR3 sequence is CASSPELRGQGETQYF. DNA for the CDR3: TGTGCCAGCAGCCCTGAGTTGAGGGGGCAGGGAGAGACCCAGTACTTC.

This clone was picked up many times. CDR3 nucleotides: TGTGCCAGCTCCCCCGGACAGGGTATCACTGAAGCTTTCTTT. It translates to CASSPGQGITEAFF. This chain connects TRBV18 to TRBJ1-1, with 8 bases matching TRBD1. The germline gives CDR1 KGHSH, CDR2 LQKENI. The CDR3 loop spans 14 amino acids. J gave up 4 bases and V 6 bases, and 7 bases lay outside the gene matches. Using reference TRBV18 and TRBJ1-1 for the parts outside the CDR3, the full variable domain is NAGVMQNPRHLVRRRGQEARLRCSPMKGHSHVYWYRQLPEEGLKFMVYLQKENIIDESGMPKERFSAEFPKEGPSILRIQQVVRGDSAAYFCASSPGQGITEAFFGQGTRLTVV.

This chain connects TRBV4-3 to TRBJ1-3, with D possibly matching TRBD1 (6 bases). V lost 2 bases, J lost 1 base, and 12 bases lay in between. This CDR3 comprises 16 residues. The V gene's germline CDR1 is LGHNA and CDR2 YSLEER. CDR3 in amino acids: CASSQQTGFSGNTIYF. The CDR3 region has the DNA TGCGCCAGCAGCCAACAAACAGGGTTTTCTGGAAACACCATATATTTT.

CDR3 sequence: CASTSGGRTDTQYF. CDR3 nucleotides: TGTGCCAGCACATCAGGGGGGCGAACAGATACGCAGTATTTT. This chain uses TRBV2 with TRBJ2-3; possible D gene TRBD1, 7 bases. The CDR3 runs to 14 residues. The germline V and J ends were trimmed by 7 bases and 3 bases, with 14 bases remaining between them. The germline gives CDR1 SNHLY, CDR2 FYNNEI.

J is TRBJ2-7 and V is TRBV28; D possibly corresponds to TRBD1 (5 bases). CDR3 length equals 13 residues. In germline, CDR1 is MDHEN, CDR2 SYDVKM. With 8 bases removed from V and 2 bases from J, the gap between germline ends came to 13 bases. The CDR3 bases are TGTGCCAGCGGGGCGGACCACCCCTACGAGCAGTACTTC. Amino acid sequence: CASGADHPYEQYF. Variable domain in full (rest from reference TRBV28 and TRBJ2-7): DVKVTQSSRYLVKRTGEKVFLECVQDMDHENMFWYRQDPGLGLRLIYFSYDVKMKEKGDIPEGYSVSREKKERFSLILESASTNQTSMYLCASGADHPYEQYFGPGTRLTVT.

The J gene is TRBJ1-2, the V gene TRBV28; TRBD1 is a possible D gene (5 bases). Germline CDR1 and CDR2: MDHEN and SYDVKM. The CDR3 extends over 13 amino acids. The germline V and J ends were trimmed by 5 bases and 4 bases, with 11 bases remaining between them. The CDR3 DNA follows: TGTGCCAGCAGTAACCAGGGTACCTATGGCTACACCTTC. This sequence encodes CASSNQGTYGYTF.

V is TRBV7-6 and J is TRBJ1-1, with TRBD1 matching over 8 bases. The germline V gene has CDR1 SGHVS and CDR2 FNYEAQ. The CDR3 spans 17 residues. Germline trimming cut 4 bases from V and 7 bases from J; bases unmatched to any gene: 17. CDR3 bases: TGTGCCAGCAGCTCAGGGAGGCGGACAGGGCTGGGGAGTGAAGCTTTCTTT. Its translation: CASSSGRRTGLGSEAFF.

The gene calls are TRBV28 and TRBJ1-2; possibly TRBD1 for D (5 bases). Germline CDR1 reads MDHEN; CDR2 reads SYDVKM. The CDR3 runs 15 residues. V was trimmed by 2 bases and J by 8 bases, leaving 18 bases between them. The CDR3 nucleotides are TGTGCCAGCAGTTTAAGCAAGGGGCGCCTTCGGGGCTACACCTTC. This codes for CASSLSKGRLRGYTF.

This clone was picked up a small number of times. The chain combines TRBV7-9 with TRBJ2-3; 7 positions agree with TRBD1. This CDR3 spans 14 amino acids. Looked up from germline, CDR1 is SEHNR and CDR2 is FQNEAQ (reference sequence). V shed 7 bases, J shed 1 base, and the junction held 5 bases outside the gene matches. CDR3 protein: CASNNRGRTDTQYF. The CDR3 DNA follows: TGTGCCAGCAACAACAGGGGACGCACAGATACGCAGTATTTT.

The chain uses TRBV9 and TRBJ2-7; TRBD2 aligns across 7 bases. The V and J ends lost 4 bases and 3 bases, in that order; junction bases with no gene match: 4. CDR1 and CDR2 (germline): SGDLS, YYNGEE. CDR3 size: 13 residues. The CDR3, as DNA: TGTGCCAGCAGCTTGCGCGGGGGCTACGAGCAGTACTTC. It yields the protein CASSLRGGYEQYF. Complete variable domain (other parts from reference TRBV9 and TRBJ2-7): DSGVTQTPKHLITATGQRVTLRCSPRSGDLSVYWYQQSLDQGLQFLIQYYNGEERAKGNILERFSAQQFPDLHSELNLSSLELGDSALYFCASSLRGGYEQYFGPGTRLTVT.

The chain has TRBV15 and TRBJ1-5; D is unresolved. This CDR3 contains 16 residues. The V gene's germline CDR1 is LNHNV and CDR2 YYDKDF (reference sequence). V dropped 0 bases and J dropped 1 base, with 10 bases sitting between them. In DNA form, the CDR3 reads TGTGCCACCAGCAGAGACGCGGTGTCAAGCAATCAGCCCCAGCATTTT. It encodes CATSRDAVSSNQPQHF.

This chain links TRBV18 with TRBJ2-7; 10 nucleotides match TRBD1. Germline V gene lookup returns CDR1 KGHSH and CDR2 LQKENI. This CDR3 spans 16 amino acids. V was clipped by 4 bases and J by 2 bases; unmatched bases: 8. The CDR3, as DNA: TGTGCCAGCTCACTATCCGGGACAGGGGTAACCTACGAGCAGTACTTC. Its translation: CASSLSGTGVTYEQYF. Supplemented by reference TRBV18 and TRBJ2-7, the full variable domain reads NAGVMQNPRHLVRRRGQEARLRCSPMKGHSHVYWYRQLPEEGLKFMVYLQKENIIDESGMPKERFSAEFPKEGPSILRIQQVVRGDSAAYFCASSLSGTGVTYEQYFGPGTRLTVT.

For this clone: The sample contains more than one DNA sequence encoding this CDR3. J is TRBJ1-2 and V is TRBV19; no clear D gene. Germline CDR1 is LNHDA and CDR2 is SQIVND (reference sequence). Trimming took off 4 bases at V and 2 bases at J, with 5 bases between the two ends. This CDR3 has 12 amino acids. DNA for the CDR3: TGTGCCAGTAGTACCTTAAACTATGGCTACACCTTC. Translation gives CASSTLNYGYTF.